A single sample gave rise to the 23 T cell receptor beta chains below, sequenced in a study of radiotherapy plus CTLA-4 blockade in lung cancer. TCRdb's copy holds only in-frame clones and misses some; the assay was immunoSEQ multiplex PCR. The repertoire holds 57,000 or so clones, around 77% seen once, with approximately 4% in the top ten. This material consisted of peripheral blood, taken from a patient treated with radiotherapy plus ipilimumab. These receptors were obtained from a human donor with non-small cell lung cancer who had a complete response to radiotherapy plus ipilimumab.

V gene TRBV5-1 combines with J gene TRBJ1-6, with no clear D. Per germline, CDR1 SGHRS and CDR2 YFSETQ. The V gene lost 7 bases and the J gene lost 10 bases, with 24 bases spanning the gap. The CDR3 is made up of 16 amino acids. This CDR3 is CASAHEPEKMVSPLHF. The CDR3 DNA reads as TGCGCCAGCGCCCACGAACCCGAGAAGATGGTGTCACCCCTCCACTTT.

The CDR3 loop is CASSLGRYVRFF. In DNA form, the CDR3 reads TGTGCCAGCAGCCTCGGGCGGTATGTCCGTTTCTTC. The chain combines TRBV7-2 with TRBJ2-1; D remains ambiguous. There are 12 residues in the CDR3. The germline gives CDR1 SGHTA, CDR2 FQGNSA. The ends were cut back, 5 bases at V and 16 bases at J, with 18 bases in the middle.

This clone was detected a few times. J is TRBJ2-3 and V is TRBV27, with no clear D. The CDR3 contains 11 residues. Germline V lookup: CDR1 MNHEY, CDR2 SMNVEV (reference sequence). Trimming removed 5 bases at V and 8 bases at J, with 8 bases between. CDR3 region: CASSPGSTQYF. CDR3 in DNA: TGTGCCAGCAGTCCGGGTTCTACGCAGTATTTT.

The chain is built from TRBV28 and TRBJ1-5; D ambiguous. The CDR3 runs 15 residues. Trimming left V 3 bases short and J 6 bases short, with 15 bases between. Germline V gene sequence: CDR1 MDHEN, CDR2 SYDVKM. CDR3 nucleotides: TGTGCCAGCAGTTTCGACATGGGTCGGGGTCAGCCCCAGCATTTT. This encodes CASSFDMGRGQPQHF.

The chain has TRBV30 and TRBJ2-2, with 9 bases fitting TRBD2. The CDR3 totals 15 residues. Losses at the gene ends were 5 bases for V and 3 bases for J; bases not matched to a gene: 7. CDR1 GTSNPN and CDR2 SVGIG come from the germline V gene (reference sequence). CDR3 bases: TGTGCCTGGGGGCGGGAGGGCCTAGACACCGGGGAGCTGTTTTTT. This translates into CAWGREGLDTGELFF. The entire variable domain, with the rest obtained from reference TRBV30 and TRBJ2-2, is as follows: SQTIHQWPATLVQPVGSPLSLECTVEGTSNPNLYWYRQAAGRGLQLLFYSVGIGQISSEVPQNLSASRPQDRQFILSSKKLLLSDSGFYLCAWGREGLDTGELFFGEGSRLTVL.

The chain links TRBV11-3 to TRBJ2-1; D is tentatively TRBD1 or TRBD2 (5 bases each). Trimming pared 5 bases from V and 3 bases from J, leaving 11 bases between. Germline values: CDR1 SGHNT, CDR2 YENEEA. There are 14 residues in the CDR3. The CDR3 DNA follows: TGTGCCAGCAGCCAACGAGGGGACTACAATGAGCAGTTCTTC. This translates into CASSQRGDYNEQFF. Together with reference TRBV11-3 and TRBJ2-1, the CDR3 gives the full variable domain: EAGVVQSPRYKIIEKKQPVAFWCNPISGHNTLYWYLQNLGQGPELLIRYENEEAVDDSQLPKDRFSAERLKGVDSTLKIQPAELGDSAVYLCASSQRGDYNEQFFGPGTRLTVL.

J is TRBJ2-7 and V is TRBV19; 7 nucleotides line up with TRBD1. The V gene's germline CDR1 is LNHDA and CDR2 SQIVND (reference sequence). Trimming at V came to 5 bases and at J to 1 base, leaving 8 bases not matched to a gene. The CDR3 extends over 15 amino acids. The CDR3 bases are TGTGCCAGTAGTCCCCCGGGGACAGTTTCCTACGAGCAGTACTTC. It is translated as CASSPPGTVSYEQYF.

The chain has TRBV9 and TRBJ2-5, with 9 bases identical to TRBD1. J gave up 5 bases and V 0 bases, and 8 bases lay outside the gene matches. This CDR3 comprises 16 residues. The germline CDR1 and CDR2 sequences are SGDLS and YYNGEE. CDR3 loop: CASSVGQGGRVETQYF. The CDR3 nucleotides are TGTGCCAGCAGCGTAGGACAGGGGGGGAGAGTGGAGACCCAGTACTTC.

The chain is built from TRBV4-3 and TRBJ1-6; no firm D call. The length of the CDR3 is 15 residues. From germline, CDR1 is LGHNA and CDR2 YSLEER. Trimming left V 4 bases short and J 4 bases short, with 11 bases between. The CDR3 here is CASSPDTSYNSPLHF. CDR3 nucleotide sequence: TGCGCCAGCAGCCCCGACACCTCTTATAATTCACCCCTCCACTTT.

The chain employs TRBV19 and TRBJ1-1; perhaps TRBD1 as D (5 bases). Germline values: CDR1 LNHDA, CDR2 SQIVND (reference sequence). The CDR3 is 14 residues long. The ends were cut back, 2 bases at V and 5 bases at J, with 12 bases in the middle. CDR3 DNA: TGTGCCAGTAGTATACCCGGGCGGGGGACTGAAGCTTTCTTT. It translates to CASSIPGRGTEAFF.

V and J are TRBV5-1 and TRBJ2-3; D unclear. The ends were cut back, 0 bases at V and 2 bases at J, with 10 bases in the middle. The CDR3 is 15 amino acids. CDR1 and CDR2 (germline): SGHRS, YFSETQ. The CDR3, as DNA: TGCGCCAGCAGCTTGGTAGGCAGGTCCACAGATACGCAGTATTTT. Translation gives CASSLVGRSTDTQYF.

The chain couples TRBV10-3 to TRBJ2-7; a weak D match, TRBD2 (5 bases). This CDR3 has 14 amino acids. Deletions cut 0 bases from V and 7 bases from J, with 13 bases between. The germline V gene has CDR1 ENHRY and CDR2 SYGVKD. CDR3 nucleotide sequence: TGTGCCATCAGTGAGTCACGAGGGCAACTAGAGCAGTACTTC. Translated: CAISESRGQLEQYF.

This clone was recorded once. As DNA, the CDR3 is TGCGCCAGCAGCTCATTACCCGGGACTAGCGGGATCTACGAGCAGTACTTC. Protein product: CASSSLPGTSGIYEQYF. This chain connects TRBV5-1 to TRBJ2-7; 13 bases fit TRBD2. This CDR3 region has 17 residues. CDR1 and CDR2 from the germline V gene are SGHRS and YFSETQ. Germline trimming cut 3 bases from V and 3 bases from J; bases unmatched to any gene: 9.

The J gene is TRBJ1-4, the V gene TRBV5-6; 10 bases align to TRBD1. This CDR3 spans 17 amino acids. The J segment lost 8 bases and the V segment lost 1 base, leaving 11 bases of the junction unmatched. CDR1 is SGHDT, CDR2 YYEEEE, per germline. For the CDR3, the DNA is TGTGCCAGCAGCTTGATGGGACAGGGGCGGTTATGGGAAAAACTGTTTTTT. This encodes CASSLMGQGRLWEKLFF.

This clone appeared a few times. The V gene is TRBV7-9, the J gene TRBJ1-3; D is unresolved. The V end lost 4 bases, the J end lost 1 base, and 20 bases lay between the germline ends. The CDR3 loop spans 18 amino acids. Germline V CDR1 and CDR2: SEHNR, FQNEAQ (reference sequence). The CDR3, as DNA: TGTGCCAGCAGCTCAGTACAAAGGACTGATACTTCTGGAAACACCATATATTTT. Amino acids: CASSSVQRTDTSGNTIYF.

The genes are TRBV27 and TRBJ1-4, with a possible D match to TRBD1 (6 bases). With 6 bases removed from V and 6 bases from J, the gap between germline ends came to 14 bases. The V gene's germline CDR1 is MNHEY and CDR2 SMNVEV (reference sequence). This CDR3 is built from 14 residues. CDR3 amino acids: CASSPAGGYEKLFF. The CDR3 DNA sequence: TGTGCCAGCAGCCCGGCGGGGGGCTATGAAAAACTGTTTTTT.

This clone occurred once. The rearrangement links TRBV19 to TRBJ2-6; D possibly corresponds to TRBD1 (5 bases). The germline V gene encodes CDR1 LNHDA and CDR2 SQIVND (reference sequence). Trimming removed 3 bases from V and 0 bases from J, with 15 bases in between. This CDR3 has 18 amino acids. CDR3 residues: CASSMPGHSFSGANVLTF. The CDR3 DNA is TGTGCCAGTAGTATGCCCGGACATTCCTTCTCTGGGGCCAACGTCCTGACTTTC. Supplemented by reference TRBV19 and TRBJ2-6, the full variable domain reads DGGITQSPKYLFRKEGQNVTLSCEQNLNHDAMYWYRQDPGQGLRLIYYSQIVNDFQKGDIAEGYSVSREKKESFPLTVTSAQKNPTAFYLCASSMPGHSFSGANVLTFGAGSRLTVL.

The gene calls are TRBV7-9 and TRBJ2-3; tentative D call: TRBD2 (6 bases). Trimming cost V 2 bases and J 0 bases, with 18 bases left between them. This CDR3 spans 18 amino acids. Germline loops: CDR1 SEHNR, CDR2 FQNEAQ (reference sequence). The CDR3 reads CASSLSRASVASTDTQYF. The CDR3 DNA is TGTGCCAGCAGCTTAAGTCGCGCTAGCGTTGCTAGCACAGATACGCAGTATTTT. The full variable domain, with the rest looked up from reference TRBV7-9 and TRBJ2-3, is DTGVSQNPRHKITKRGQNVTFRCDPISEHNRLYWYRQTLGQGPEFLTYFQNEAQLEKSRLLSDRFSAERPKGSFSTLEIQRTEQGDSAMYLCASSLSRASVASTDTQYFGPGTRLTVL.

J is TRBJ2-6 and V is TRBV12-5, with TRBD1 identical over 7 bases. V was pared by 7 bases and J by 4 bases, with 7 bases of the junction left unmatched. Germline V lookup: CDR1 LGHNT, CDR2 FRNRAP. This CDR3 comprises 15 residues. CDR3 sequence (DNA): TGTGCTAGTGCCGCGACAGGGTCCGGGGCCAACGTCCTGACTTTC. Translated, it gives CASAATGSGANVLTF.

This clone was counted only a few times. This chain uses TRBV11-2 with TRBJ1-2; D gene ambiguous. The CDR3 is made up of 16 amino acids. V lost 1 base, J lost 5 bases, and 17 bases lay in between. Germline CDR1 is SGHAT and CDR2 is FQNNGV. In DNA, the CDR3 is TGTGCCAGCAGCTTAGGAGGAGCCAGGCGATCTTATGGCTACACCTTC. Amino acid sequence: CASSLGGARRSYGYTF.

The chain links TRBV6-1 to TRBJ1-2; D ambiguous. V was clipped by 2 bases and J by 8 bases, with 12 bases between them. The CDR3 sequence is 13 residues long. Per the germline V gene, CDR1 is MNHNS and CDR2 is SASEGT. CDR3 coding DNA: TGTGCCAGCAGTGAATTGGACGCCCAGGGCTACACCTTC. It translates to CASSELDAQGYTF.

This clone appeared once. The chain links TRBV9 to TRBJ2-1; D is possibly TRBD2 (5 bases). V lost 2 bases and J 4 bases, leaving 7 bases between the germline ends. CDR1 is SGDLS and CDR2 is YYNGEE in the germline V gene. There are 13 residues in the CDR3. The CDR3 region is CASSVRGYNEQFF. The CDR3 DNA is TGTGCCAGCAGCGTTCGGGGTTACAATGAGCAGTTCTTC. Full variable domain (outside the CDR3, taken from reference TRBV9 and TRBJ2-1): DSGVTQTPKHLITATGQRVTLRCSPRSGDLSVYWYQQSLDQGLQFLIQYYNGEERAKGNILERFSAQQFPDLHSELNLSSLELGDSALYFCASSVRGYNEQFFGPGTRLTVL.

This chain links TRBV5-1 with TRBJ2-3, with 8 bases identical to TRBD2. Germline trimming cut 1 base from V and 1 base from J; bases unmatched to any gene: 5. The length of the CDR3 is 16 residues. Germline V gene sequence: CDR1 SGHRS, CDR2 YFSETQ. The CDR3 DNA is TGCGCCAGCAGCTTGACGACTAGCGCCCGCACAGATACGCAGTATTTT. Protein sequence: CASSLTTSARTDTQYF.